Listed below are T cell receptor beta chains from one sample, sequenced in a study of cytomegalovirus exposure and HLA in healthy donors. Libraries were prepared by immunoSEQ multiplex PCR; TCRdb keeps only in-frame clonotypes and omits some of them. The sample lists approximately 160,000 clones; about 90% were seen once. The source material was PBMCs. These receptors came from a woman aged 25 to 45 in good health and CMV-seronegative. CDR3s leave out the opening cysteine and the closing phenylalanine or tryptophan.

CDR3 length | J gene | V gene | CDR3 protein
13 | TRBJ2-3 | TRBV6-1 | ASSEEAGRGDTQY
14 | TRBJ2-7 | TRBV7-9 | ASSVSTGEISYEQY
14 | TRBJ2-5 | TRBV7-9 | ASSLPGQSAGETQY
11 | TRBJ2-3 | TRBV7-3 | ASSEWSTDTQY
11 | TRBJ1-1 | TRBV29-1 | SVLRGRRTEAF
13 | TRBJ1-4 | TRBV6-1 | ASSEGKATNEKLF
12 | TRBJ2-1 | TRBV25-1 | ASKGTSEYNEQF
13 | TRBJ2-6 | TRBV5-1 | ASSLTRRGANVLT
11 | TRBJ1-4 | TRBV2 | ATKRGPNEKLF
10 | TRBJ1-5 | TRBV7-3 | ASTRGNQPQH
13 | TRBJ1-2 | TRBV27 | ASSPTGVFNYGYT
11 | TRBJ1-5 | TRBV28 | ASSLPGSQPQH
14 | TRBJ2-1 | TRBV19 | ASSVLSGSDLNEQF
16 | TRBJ2-3 | TRBV4-3 | ASSQERLLGGLSDTQY
13 | TRBJ1-2 | TRBV28 | ASSLVGVEGYGYT